These T cell receptor beta chains were read from a single sample in a study of cytomegalovirus exposure and HLA in healthy donors. The table came from immunoSEQ multiplex PCR; TCRdb's copy has only in-frame clones and leaves some out. In the table there are some 140,000 clones, 8.9% of which are singletons. The sequencing sample was made of PBMCs. These TCRs come from a woman aged 40 to 50 in good health and CMV-seropositive. Each CDR3 is given with its conserved first and last residue. The D gene is left open where the match is weak. Expanded clones get a size class; other rows say once, few or many, or leave the size out.

J gene,clone size,V gene,D gene,CDR3 protein,CDR3 DNA
TRBJ1-1,NA,TRBV27,TRBD1,CASSFDRGTGGGRAFF,TGTGCCAGCAGTTTTGATCGGGGGACAGGGGGCGGGAGGGCTTTCTTT
TRBJ1-3,few,TRBV5-4,NA,CASSPDRSGNTIYF,TGTGCCAGCAGCCCGGACAGATCTGGAAACACCATATATTTT
TRBJ2-1,few,TRBV6-1,TRBD2,CASRMTSGHYNEQFF,TGTGCCAGCAGGATGACTAGCGGCCACTACAATGAGCAGTTCTTC
TRBJ2-5,NA,TRBV18,TRBD2,CASSPPGTSGGRETQYF,TGTGCCAGCTCACCACCCGGGACTAGCGGGGGGAGAGAGACCCAGTACTTC
TRBJ2-7,few,TRBV7-8,NA,CASSRPTAYEQYF,TGTGCCAGCAGCCGGCCGACAGCCTACGAGCAGTACTTC
TRBJ1-1,NA,TRBV12-2,NA,CASRPDRVATEAFF,TGTGCAAGTCGCCCCGACAGGGTGGCCACTGAAGCTTTCTTT
TRBJ1-1,few,TRBV2,TRBD1,CASSLQGAGTEAFF,TGTGCCAGCAGTTTACAGGGGGCAGGGACTGAAGCTTTCTTT
TRBJ2-1,few,TRBV6-6,NA,CASEGSSYNEQFF,TGTGCCAGCGAAGGGAGCTCCTACAATGAGCAGTTCTTC
TRBJ2-2,few,TRBV7-9,NA,CASGVGPSTGELFF,TGTGCCAGCGGTGTTGGGCCCAGCACCGGGGAGCTGTTTTTT
TRBJ1-5,few,TRBV7-6,NA,CASSLGGVEGGNQPQHF,TGTGCCAGCAGCTTAGGGGGTGTGGAGGGAGGGAATCAGCCCCAGCATTTT
TRBJ1-2,NA,TRBV9,TRBD1,CASSVAPGQGDYGYTF,TGTGCCAGCAGCGTAGCACCTGGACAGGGTGACTATGGCTACACCTTC
TRBJ1-1,NA,TRBV6-5,NA,CASSPRGNTEAFF,TGTGCCAGCAGCCCCAGGGGTAACACTGAAGCTTTCTTT
TRBJ2-7,few,TRBV28,NA,CASRLGSEQYF,TGTGCCAGCAGACTGGGCAGCGAGCAGTACTTC
TRBJ1-4,few,TRBV7-8,NA,CASSLDITEKLFF,TGTGCCAGCAGCTTAGACATCACTGAAAAACTGTTTTTT
TRBJ2-7,few,TRBV2,TRBD1,CASSPYGTGVYEQYF,TGTGCCAGCAGTCCTTACGGGACAGGGGTCTACGAGCAGTACTTC
TRBJ1-2,NA,TRBV6-5,TRBD1,CASSYIGTGNGGGYTF,TGTGCCAGCAGTTACATAGGGACAGGGAACGGCGGTGGCTACACCTTC
TRBJ2-7,few,TRBV5-1,NA,CASSHDSEQYF,TGCGCCAGCAGCCACGACAGTGAGCAGTACTTC
TRBJ2-6,NA,TRBV7-9,NA,CASSPTVFSGANVLTF,TGTGCCAGCAGTCCGACAGTCTTCTCTGGGGCCAACGTCCTGACTTTC
TRBJ1-6,few,TRBV6-5,NA,CASTSRGRNSPLHF,TGTGCCAGCACCTCTAGAGGGCGGAATTCACCCCTCCACTTT
TRBJ1-2,NA,TRBV2,TRBD1,CASNGPGQSSNYGYTF,TGTGCCAGCAACGGTCCGGGACAGTCTTCTAACTATGGCTACACCTTC
TRBJ2-3,NA,TRBV19,NA,CASSKPSTDTQYF,TGTGCCAGTAGTAAGCCCAGCACAGATACGCAGTATTTT
TRBJ2-5,NA,TRBV9,TRBD2,CASSAGGAAQETQYF,TGTGCCAGCAGCGCCGGGGGGGCAGCCCAAGAGACCCAGTACTTC
TRBJ2-7,few,TRBV5-6,NA,CASSLPGLNSHEQYF,TGTGCCAGCAGCTTGCCGGGACTCAACTCCCACGAGCAGTACTTC
TRBJ1-2,NA,TRBV7-6,NA,CASSLGGGNYGYTF,TGTGCCAGCAGCTTAGGTGGCGGTAACTATGGCTACACCTTC
TRBJ1-1,NA,TRBV4-3,NA,CASSQEGGADTEAFF,TGCGCCAGCAGCCAAGAAGGGGGGGCGGATACTGAAGCTTTCTTT
TRBJ2-2,NA,TRBV10-2,TRBD1,CASSETPGGSDTGELFF,TGCGCCAGCAGTGAAACCCCAGGGGGCTCGGACACCGGGGAGCTGTTTTTT